Listed below are T cell receptor beta chains from one sample, sequenced in a study of blood T cell repertoires in COVID-19. Data came from immunoSEQ multiplex PCR; TCRdb stores just in-frame clones and leaves some out. This sample has around 190,000 clones, with 70% to 90% found just once. The sequencing input was PBMCs or T cells enriched from blood (not recorded which). Receptors originate from a man aged 35 to 55 who had recovered from COVID-19. CDR3s leave out the opening cysteine and the closing phenylalanine or tryptophan.

j_gene | v_gene | CDR3aa
TRBJ2-2 | TRBV27 | ASRMTGGTGELF
TRBJ2-1 | TRBV19 | ASSTSPSYNEQF
TRBJ2-7 | TRBV7-8 | ASSPRSGQGASEQY
TRBJ1-4 | TRBV6-6 | ASSSTDRGRNEKLF
TRBJ1-2 | TRBV6-5 | ASTLNQGTDGYT
TRBJ1-3 | TRBV19 | ATYLRGIY
TRBJ2-2 | TRBV19 | ASSTGDRNTGELF
TRBJ1-1 | TRBV2 | ASNSGGAYTEAF
TRBJ1-3 | TRBV11-2 | ASSQTPGSGNTIY
TRBJ1-5 | TRBV6-1 | ASSEEGGSQPQH
TRBJ2-1 | TRBV7-3 | ASSLKGGVNNEQF
TRBJ1-1 | TRBV7-2 | ASSFASVYTEAF
TRBJ1-4 | TRBV18 | ASSSYILEKLF
TRBJ2-1 | TRBV12-3/TRBV12-4 | ASSFLNEQF
TRBJ2-1 | TRBV7-9 | ASSLRDLATVEQF
TRBJ1-4 | TRBV2 | ASRRPGGLLEDEKLF
TRBJ2-1 | TRBV19 | ASSPLKREGRYNEQF
TRBJ2-1 | TRBV27 | ASSLYRGGYNEQF
TRBJ2-1 | TRBV19 | ASSIPRGVNNEQF
TRBJ1-1 | TRBV30 | AWSRTGLGEAF
TRBJ1-6 | TRBV9 | ASSPQKGGENSPLH
TRBJ2-1 | TRBV19 | ASSRYNNEQF
TRBJ2-1 | TRBV5-6 | ASSLEREQF
TRBJ2-5 | TRBV5-6 | ASSLGPQQTQY
TRBJ2-1 | TRBV10-3 | AISERAGLTYNEQF
TRBJ2-1 | TRBV9 | ASSVEGSRINEQF